A single sample is the source of the 5 T cell receptor beta chains below, sequenced in a study of CD8 T cells in ankylosing spondylitis. Using its own MiXCR run on the 5' RACE reads, TCRdb lists one record per CDR3 protein. This sample has 30,000 to 45,000 distinct CDR3 sequences, with 9.5% to 11% found just once. Source material: synovial fluid, either unsorted or a sorted T cell fraction (not recorded which). The receptor source for this set is a male donor with ankylosing spondylitis.

J is TRBJ2-3 and V is TRBV7-3; no reliable D call. The CDR3 runs 14 residues. The germline V gene encodes CDR1 SGHTA and CDR2 FQGTGA. The V end lost 5 bases, the J end lost 4 bases, and 13 bases lay between the germline ends. The DNA of the CDR3 is TGTGCCAGCAGCCCAGGCAGTTTCTCAGATACGCAGTATTTT. Translating gives CASSPGSFSDTQYF.

This clonotype was seen more than once but under ten times. The gene calls are TRBV7-2 and TRBJ1-6, with D unclear. V was shortened by 1 base and J by 9 bases, with 10 bases between the two germline ends. This CDR3 spans 14 amino acids. Germline assignment: CDR1 SGHTA and CDR2 FQGNSA. The CDR3 loop is CASSLEGDFSPLHF. The CDR3 DNA reads as TGTGCCAGCAGCTTAGAAGGAGATTTTTCACCCCTCCACTTT.

This clonotype was seen many times. J is TRBJ2-1 and V is TRBV6-4; tentative D call: TRBD2 (6 bases). This CDR3 comprises 13 residues. Germline assignment: CDR1 MRHNA and CDR2 SNTAGT. Trimming left V 4 bases short and J 9 bases short, with 13 bases between. The CDR3 DNA sequence: TGTGCCAGCAGTGGGGAGGAATCTACTGAGCAGTTCTTC. Translated, it gives CASSGEESTEQFF.

This clonotype was found a few times. The CDR3 region is CASSARDRGWDEQFF. The DNA of the CDR3 is TGTGCCAGCAGTGCTAGGGACAGGGGTTGGGATGAGCAGTTCTTC. V and J are TRBV27 and TRBJ2-1, with 10 bases identical to TRBD1. The CDR3 runs 15 residues. After removal of 5 bases from V and 8 bases from J, the junction contained 9 bases not matched to a gene. The germline gives CDR1 MNHEY, CDR2 SMNVEV (reference sequence).

The chain carries TRBV6-1 and TRBJ2-1; D possibly corresponds to TRBD1 (6 bases). Trimming took off 7 bases at V and 1 base at J, with 14 bases between the two ends. Looked up from germline, CDR1 is MNHNS and CDR2 is SASEGT. The CDR3 loop spans 15 amino acids. The CDR3 here is CASISQGSSYNEQFF. The CDR3 DNA reads as TGTGCCAGCATAAGTCAGGGGTCGTCCTACAATGAGCAGTTCTTC.